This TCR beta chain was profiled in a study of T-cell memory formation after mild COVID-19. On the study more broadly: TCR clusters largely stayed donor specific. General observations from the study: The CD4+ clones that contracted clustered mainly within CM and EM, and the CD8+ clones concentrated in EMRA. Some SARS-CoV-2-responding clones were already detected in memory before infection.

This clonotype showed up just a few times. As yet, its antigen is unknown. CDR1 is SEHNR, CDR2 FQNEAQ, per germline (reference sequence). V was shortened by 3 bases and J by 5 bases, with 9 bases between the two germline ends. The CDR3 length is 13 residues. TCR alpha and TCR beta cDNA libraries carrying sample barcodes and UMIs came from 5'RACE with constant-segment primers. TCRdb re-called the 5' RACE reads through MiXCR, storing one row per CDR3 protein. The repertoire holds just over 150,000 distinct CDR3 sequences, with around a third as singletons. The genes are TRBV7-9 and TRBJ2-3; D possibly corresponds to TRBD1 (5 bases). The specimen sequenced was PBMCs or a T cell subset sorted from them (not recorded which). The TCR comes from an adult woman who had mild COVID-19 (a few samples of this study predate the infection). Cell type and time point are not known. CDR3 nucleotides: TGTGCCAGCAGCTTTGGGGCCCAAGATACGCAGTATTTT. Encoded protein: CASSFGAQDTQYF.